The 26 T cell receptor beta chains listed next were all sequenced from one sample in a study of regulatory T cells in long-lasting Graves disease. The time point here: newly diagnosed GD, antithyroid drugs for less than 3 months. Extracted PBMC RNA gave rise to the TCR library. With iRepertoire HTBI primers and Arm-PCR of CDR3 regions, TCR beta libraries were built. Each CDR3 protein is one row after TCRdb ran MiXCR on the multiplex PCR reads. The repertoire consists of approximately 470,000 distinct CDR3 sequences, with roughly 16% occurring once and the leading ten covering over 9%. These same data were also listed under a study on T cells in Graves' hyperthyroidism and ophthalmopathy.

The material sequenced was peripheral blood mononuclear cells (PBMCs), taken at new diagnosis, from a patient treated with antithyroid drugs. These receptors were obtained from a man aged 35 to 55 with Graves disease.

In its sample, this clonotype was seen many times. As DNA, the CDR3 is TGTGCCAGCAGTGTTACGAGGGAGCAGTTCTTC. Translating it yields CASSVTREQFF. The rearrangement joins TRBV2 to TRBJ2-1; D is unresolved. The CDR3 spans 11 residues. With 4 bases removed from V and 10 bases from J, the gap between germline ends came to 8 bases. In germline, CDR1 is SNHLY, CDR2 FYNNEI.

In its sample, this clonotype was seen many times. CDR3 loop: CASSTRGAVTDTQYF. The CDR3 DNA is TGTGCCAGCAGTACCCGAGGAGCGGTCACAGATACGCAGTATTTT. This sequence joins TRBV6-1 and TRBJ2-3; D is perhaps TRBD2 (5 bases). Trimming left V 5 bases short and J 2 bases short, with 14 bases between. The CDR3 is 15 amino acids. Germline V gene data show CDR1 as MNHNS and CDR2 as SASEGT.

The chain has TRBV24-1 and TRBJ1-5, with 10 nucleotides matching TRBD1. The CDR3 has 17 amino acids. Looked up from germline, CDR1 is KGHDR and CDR2 is SFDVKD. V dropped 2 bases and J dropped 3; count of bases not matched to a gene: 6. DNA for the CDR3: TGTGCCACCAGTGATTCAACCGGGACAGGGGCCAATCAGCCCCAGCATTTT. Translating it yields CATSDSTGTGANQPQHF.

This clonotype was seen many times. This rearrangement joins TRBV18 to TRBJ2-1, with D hard to call. V lost 1 base and J 2 bases, leaving 6 bases between the germline ends. Germline loops: CDR1 KGHSH, CDR2 LQKENI. This CDR3 comprises 14 residues. In DNA, the CDR3 is TGTGCCAGCTCACCACTCTCGACCTACAATGAGCAGTTCTTC. It yields the protein CASSPLSTYNEQFF.

This clonotype was observed many times. This chain joins TRBV29-1 and TRBJ2-5; D is undetermined. CDR1 SQVTM and CDR2 ANQGSEA come from the germline V gene. V was clipped by 5 bases and J by 1 base, with 14 bases between them. This CDR3 contains 14 residues. This chain's CDR3 is CSVLLTQSQETQYF. The CDR3 nucleotides read TGCAGCGTTTTACTAACACAGTCCCAAGAGACCCAGTACTTC.

CDR3 region: CASSAGWSRPSKYNEQFF. DNA for the CDR3: TGTGCCAGCAGCGCCGGGTGGAGCCGACCGAGTAAATACAATGAGCAGTTCTTC. The gene calls are TRBV9 and TRBJ2-1; no reliable D call. V shed 3 bases and J shed 4 bases, with 23 bases lying between them. This CDR3 is built from 18 residues. From germline, CDR1 is SGDLS and CDR2 YYNGEE.

This clonotype was observed many times. This chain joins TRBV11-2 and TRBJ2-7, with 8 bases aligning to TRBD2. V gave up 1 base and J gave up 9 bases; unmatched junction bases: 11. CDR1 is SGHAT and CDR2 is FQNNGV in the germline V gene. CDR3 size: 15 residues. The CDR3 coding sequence is TGTGCCAGCAGCTTAGGAGTCGGGAGGGCCTTTGGGCAGTACTTC. Protein sequence: CASSLGVGRAFGQYF.

The CDR3 sequence is CASRPGAARTKGRETQYF. The CDR3 DNA reads as TGTGCCAGCAGGCCAGGGGCTGCGCGGACGAAGGGCAGGGAGACCCAGTACTTC. V and J are TRBV28 and TRBJ2-1, with D possibly being TRBD1 (6 bases). Gene TRBJ2-5 matches the end of the DNA better, so the J call may be wrong. Germline CDR1 reads MDHEN; CDR2 reads SYDVKM. There are 18 residues in the CDR3.

This clonotype was detected ten times or more. This rearrangement joins TRBV28 to TRBJ2-7; D not resolved. CDR1 is MDHEN, CDR2 SYDVKM, per germline. The germline V and J ends were trimmed by 3 bases and 3 bases, with 9 bases remaining between them. CDR3 length: 13 residues. The CDR3 sequence: CASSLLVNYEQYF. CDR3 sequence (DNA): TGTGCCAGCAGTTTGCTAGTTAACTACGAGCAGTACTTC.

This clonotype was counted at least ten times. The chain combines TRBV6-1 with TRBJ2-7; D perhaps matches TRBD1 (5 bases). The CDR3 length is 14 residues. Trimming shortened V by 6 bases and J by 3 bases, and 15 bases separated the two germline ends. Per germline, CDR1 MNHNS and CDR2 SASEGT. The CDR3 here is CASSVTARNYEQYF. CDR3 bases: TGTGCCAGCAGCGTGACAGCGAGGAACTACGAGCAGTACTTC.

This clonotype was detected only a few times. In DNA, the CDR3 is TGTGCCAGCAGTCCTGGTCGGAGGCAGTACTTC. Encoded protein: CASSPGRRQYF. The chain combines TRBV12-3 or TRBV12-4 with TRBJ2-7, with no clear D. CDR3 length: 11 amino acids. Trimming stripped 5 bases from V and 9 bases from J, with 11 bases between.

This clonotype was seen ten or more times. Lacking the conserved final phenylalanine or tryptophan, this CDR3 likely reflects a read error. This sequence joins TRBV28 and TRBJ2-5; 8 nucleotides match TRBD2. The germline gives CDR1 MDHEN, CDR2 SYDVKM. CDR3 length: 16 amino acids. Trimming removed 5 bases from V and 0 bases from J; junction bases left unmatched: 8. The CDR3 here is CASSLLEREYQETQYL. The CDR3 DNA is TGTGCCAGCAGTCTTCTGGAGCGGGAGTACCAAGAGACCCAGTACCTC.

At least ten counts were recorded for this clonotype. The chain recombines TRBV2 with TRBJ2-5, with D perhaps TRBD2 (5 bases). V lost 7 bases to trimming and J lost 1 base, with 10 bases between them. This CDR3 region has 13 residues. The germline CDR1 and CDR2 sequences are SNHLY and FYNNEI. The CDR3 reads CASMRDTQETQYF. In DNA, the CDR3 is TGTGCCAGCATGAGGGATACCCAAGAGACCCAGTACTTC.

This chain links TRBV20-1 with TRBJ2-3, with 10 bases fitting TRBD2. Germline values: CDR1 DFQATT, CDR2 SNEGSKA (reference sequence). This CDR3 has 15 residues. The V and J ends lost 3 bases and 4 bases, in that order; junction bases with no gene match: 7. The DNA for the CDR3 is TGCAGTGCTAGTGGGCTAGCGGGAGTGCCAGATACGCAGTATTTT. It is translated as CSASGLAGVPDTQYF.

This clonotype was observed a few times. This rearrangement joins TRBV15 to TRBJ2-7; D unresolved. Looked up from germline, CDR1 is LNHNV and CDR2 is YYDKDF (reference sequence). CDR3 length: 14 amino acids. With 0 bases removed from V and 5 bases from J, the gap between germline ends came to 11 bases. The CDR3 region has the DNA TGTGCCACCAGCAGAGAGCGAATAGCTCACGAGCAGTACTTC. Protein: CATSRERIAHEQYF. The full variable domain, rest sourced from reference TRBV15 and TRBJ2-7, is DAMVIQNPRYQVTQFGKPVTLSCSQTLNHNVMYWYQQKSSQAPKLLFHYYDKDFNNEADTPDNFQSRRPNTSFCFLDIRSPGLGDTAMYLCATSRERIAHEQYFGPGTRLTVT.

The rearrangement links TRBV5-6 to TRBJ1-1; perhaps TRBD1 as D (6 bases). The CDR3 consists of 13 residues. Looked up from germline, CDR1 is SGHDT and CDR2 is YYEEEE. Between the trimmed V and J ends, which lost 1 base and 11 bases, there was a span of 15 bases. The CDR3 here is CASSLTGKELAFF. The CDR3 coding sequence is TGTGCCAGCAGCTTGACAGGGAAGGAGTTGGCTTTCTTT.

This clonotype has just a few counts. The chain joins TRBV27 to TRBJ2-1, with no clear D. The length of the CDR3 is 13 residues. Germline values: CDR1 MNHEY, CDR2 SMNVEV (reference sequence). V lost 5 bases and J lost 9, with 14 bases in between. As DNA, the CDR3 is TGTGCCAGCAGTCCATTCCGGTTGGGTGAGCAGTTCTTC. Its translation: CASSPFRLGEQFF.

This clonotype occurred a few times. Here the CDR3 DNA reads TGTGCCAGCAGCGTAGGGTTCACAGATACGCAGTATTTT. Its translation is CASSVGFTDTQYF. The chain joins TRBV9 to TRBJ2-3, with D unresolved. The CDR3 extends over 13 amino acids. The germline CDR1 and CDR2 sequences are SGDLS and YYNGEE. Trimming took 0 bases from V and 2 from J, leaving 4 bases between them.

This clonotype was observed at least ten times. This sequence joins TRBV28 and TRBJ2-7; TRBD1 matches at 7 bases. CDR1 is MDHEN, CDR2 SYDVKM, per germline. Trimming removed 6 bases from V and 3 bases from J; junction bases left unmatched: 5. The CDR3 contains 13 residues. CDR3 sequence (DNA): TGTGCCAGCAGCCCTAGGGGGCGCTACGAGCAGTACTTC. Its translation is CASSPRGRYEQYF.

Ten or more counts support this clonotype. V and J are TRBV11-2 and TRBJ2-7, with a weak D call TRBD2 (5 bases). The CDR3 spans 14 residues. CDR1 and CDR2 from the germline V gene are SGHAT and FQNNGV. V was clipped by 2 bases and J by 6 bases, with 14 bases between them. CDR3 coding DNA: TGTGCCAGCAGCTTACTTGGCGGGCCGGTCGAGCAGTACTTC. Its protein is CASSLLGGPVEQYF.

This clonotype appeared many times. J is TRBJ1-3 and V is TRBV6-2 or TRBV6-3; D is unclear. V lost 6 bases and J 3 bases, leaving 15 bases between the germline ends. The CDR3 consists of 15 residues. In germline, CDR1 is MNHEY, CDR2 SVGEGT. The chain's CDR3 is CASSFAEGLGNTIYF. CDR3 bases: TGTGCCAGCAGCTTTGCAGAGGGTCTTGGAAACACCATATATTTT.

V usage is TRBV28 and J usage is TRBJ2-7; D tentatively fits TRBD1 or TRBD2 (5 bases each). This CDR3 region has 17 residues. Deletions cut 0 bases from V and 7 bases from J, with 22 bases between. Germline V lookup: CDR1 MDHEN, CDR2 SYDVKM. In nucleotides, the CDR3 is TGTGCCAGCAGTTTATGGGCCCCCCCGGGGCCCAGCTGGGAGCAGTACTTC. The encoded protein is CASSLWAPPGPSWEQYF.

The chain has TRBV29-1 and TRBJ2-2; tentatively, D is TRBD2 (5 bases). The CDR3 runs 13 residues. Germline values: CDR1 SQVTM, CDR2 ANQGSEA. The V and J ends lost 6 bases and 4 bases respectively, with 12 bases between them. The CDR3 sequence: CSVERNPTGELFF. For the CDR3, the DNA is TGCAGCGTGGAGCGGAACCCCACCGGGGAGCTGTTTTTT.

This clonotype was observed many times. The V call is TRBV24-1, the J call TRBJ2-1; TRBD2 agrees at 11 bases. Germline V CDR1 and CDR2: KGHDR, SFDVKD. Trimming at V came to 3 bases and at J to 4 bases, leaving 7 bases not matched to a gene. This CDR3 has 17 amino acids. CDR3 in amino acids: CATSDPGTSGAYNEQFF. The CDR3 DNA sequence: TGTGCCACCAGTGATCCCGGGACTAGCGGAGCGTACAATGAGCAGTTCTTC.

In regard to this clonotype: Just one base apart from a much larger clone, this may be a read error. J is TRBJ1-1 and V is TRBV5-5; D unresolved. The ends were cut back, 2 bases at V and 8 bases at J, with 13 bases in the middle. In germline, CDR1 is SGHKS, CDR2 YYEKEE (reference sequence). There are 13 residues in the CDR3. The CDR3 is CASSFAQTTEAFF. The CDR3 DNA is TGTGCCAGCAGCTTCGCGCAGACTACCGAAGCTTTCTTT.

This clonotype has a handful of counts. A read error may explain this, as a much larger clone is one base away. The chain recombines TRBV2 with TRBJ2-1; D not resolved. Germline loops: CDR1 SNHLY, CDR2 FYNNEI. The length of the CDR3 is 12 residues. Trimming took off 7 bases at V and 5 bases at J, with 9 bases between the two ends. The CDR3, as DNA: TGTGCCAGCATAGTCTTCGACAATGAGCAGTTCTTC. Its translation is CASIVFDNEQFF.